This T cell receptor (beta chain) was sequenced for a study of cytomegalovirus exposure and HLA in healthy donors. Study-wide background: Earlier findings included over 90 million unique TCR beta sequences obtained from 150 million to 200 million T cells. The Caucasian-associated ancestry cluster held 65% to 90% of roughly 400 genotyped donors. Broader study findings: Among immune exposure information, only CMV serostatus was available. Associated with HLA alleles at 0.05 false discovery rate in a later analysis were around 17,000 TCR beta sequences.

Germline V lookup: CDR1 SGHDT, CDR2 YYEEEE. The junction had 7 bases not matched to a gene; V was cut back by 5 bases and J by 4 bases. The CDR3 covers 15 residues. Vbeta (60) and Jbeta (13) primers were used in the PCR. TCRdb's copy holds only in-frame clones and misses some; the assay was immunoSEQ multiplex PCR. Of roughly 150,000 clones in the sample, 75% to 90% were seen once. Concerning this clone: Its target is not known.

This clonotype was obtained from a girl aged 2 to 10 in good health and CMV-seropositive. Sequenced input: PBMCs. V is TRBV5-6 and J is TRBJ2-3; 10 bases fit TRBD2. CDR3 coding DNA: TGTGCCAGCAGTTTGAGCGGGAGGGCCTCAGATACGCAGTATTTT. It translates to CASSLSGRASDTQYF. The complete variable domain, with remaining parts taken from reference TRBV5-6 and TRBJ2-3, reads DAGVTQSPTHLIKTRGQQVTLRCSPKSGHDTVSWYQQALGQGPQFIFQYYEEEERQRGNFPDRFSGHQFPNYSSELNVNALLLGDSALYLCASSLSGRASDTQYFGPGTRLTVL.